Below, 7 T cell receptor beta chains from the same sample are listed, as sequenced in a study of cytomegalovirus exposure and HLA in healthy donors. In the PCR, 60 Vbeta and 13 Jbeta primers were used. Here immunoSEQ multiplex PCR was the method, and the copy in TCRdb shows in-frame clones only, minus some. The sample holds around 210,000 clones, about 85% seen once. Sequences were obtained from PBMCs. The origin of the receptors is a girl aged 2 to 9 in good health and CMV-seronegative.

The V and J genes are TRBV28 and TRBJ2-1, with 13 nucleotides matching TRBD2. The CDR3 extends over 19 amino acids. Germline lookup yields CDR1 MDHEN and CDR2 SYDVKM. The V and J ends lost 3 bases and 2 bases, in that order; junction bases with no gene match: 10. The CDR3 loop reads CASSFPFGLAGAAYNEQFF. CDR3 bases: TGTGCCAGCAGTTTCCCTTTTGGACTAGCGGGGGCTGCCTACAATGAGCAGTTCTTC.

The chain uses TRBV4-2 and TRBJ2-7, with TRBD2 matching over 7 bases. CDR3 length equals 15 residues. V was clipped by 0 bases and J by 3 bases; unmatched bases: 5. Looked up from germline, CDR1 is LGHNA and CDR2 is YNFKEQ. The CDR3 region is CASSQEGSGGYEQYF. The CDR3 nucleotides are TGTGCCAGCAGCCAAGAAGGGTCGGGGGGCTACGAGCAGTACTTC.

The rearrangement uses TRBV4-2 and TRBJ2-7; 10 bases agree with TRBD2. V was pared by 0 bases and J by 2 bases, with 7 bases of the junction left unmatched. CDR1 LGHNA and CDR2 YNFKEQ come from the germline V gene. The CDR3 is made up of 17 amino acids. In DNA form, the CDR3 reads TGTGCCAGCAGCCAAGATCCCGCTAGCGGGGGCACCTACGAGCAGTACTTC. Its protein product is CASSQDPASGGTYEQYF.

This chain joins TRBV27 and TRBJ1-2, with no clear D. Looked up from germline, CDR1 is MNHEY and CDR2 is SMNVEV (reference sequence). Deletions cut 3 bases from V and 5 bases from J, with 10 bases between. The CDR3 is made up of 13 amino acids. CDR3 sequence reads: CASSLVGPYGYTF. CDR3 coding DNA: TGTGCCAGCAGTTTGGTGGGCCCTTATGGCTACACCTTC.

This clone was recorded once. The chain carries TRBV6-1 and TRBJ2-5; TRBD1 matches at 8 bases. V was pared by 6 bases and J by 1 base, with 7 bases of the junction left unmatched. This CDR3 comprises 15 residues. Germline CDR1 is MNHNS and CDR2 is SASEGT. This chain's CDR3 is CASSRRTGTQETQYF. The CDR3 region has the DNA TGTGCCAGCAGCCGTCGGACAGGGACCCAAGAGACCCAGTACTTC.

The J gene is TRBJ2-1, the V gene TRBV5-4; D is unresolved. Trimming removed 0 bases at V and 6 bases at J, with 10 bases between. In germline, CDR1 is SGHNT, CDR2 YYREEE (reference sequence). This CDR3 is built from 14 residues. For the CDR3, the DNA is TGTGCCAGCAGCTTGGGGCTAGTGGGCAATGAGCAGTTCTTC. Residues: CASSLGLVGNEQFF. The variable domain in full, with the rest retrieved from reference TRBV5-4 and TRBJ2-1, is ETGVTQSPTHLIKTRGQQVTLRCSSQSGHNTVSWYQQALGQGPQFIFQYYREEENGRGNFPPRFSGLQFPNYSSELNVNALELDDSALYLCASSLGLVGNEQFFGPGTRLTVL.

A few counts support this clone. The rearrangement uses TRBV7-2 and TRBJ2-7, with D possibly TRBD2 on 6 matching bases. V gave up 3 bases and J gave up 3 bases, with 15 bases separating them. CDR1 is SGHTA and CDR2 is FQGNSA in the germline V gene. CDR3 size: 15 residues. The CDR3 loop reads CASSFRLGGSYEQYF. The CDR3 nucleotides read TGTGCCAGCAGCTTCCGCCTCGGAGGGAGCTACGAGCAGTACTTC.